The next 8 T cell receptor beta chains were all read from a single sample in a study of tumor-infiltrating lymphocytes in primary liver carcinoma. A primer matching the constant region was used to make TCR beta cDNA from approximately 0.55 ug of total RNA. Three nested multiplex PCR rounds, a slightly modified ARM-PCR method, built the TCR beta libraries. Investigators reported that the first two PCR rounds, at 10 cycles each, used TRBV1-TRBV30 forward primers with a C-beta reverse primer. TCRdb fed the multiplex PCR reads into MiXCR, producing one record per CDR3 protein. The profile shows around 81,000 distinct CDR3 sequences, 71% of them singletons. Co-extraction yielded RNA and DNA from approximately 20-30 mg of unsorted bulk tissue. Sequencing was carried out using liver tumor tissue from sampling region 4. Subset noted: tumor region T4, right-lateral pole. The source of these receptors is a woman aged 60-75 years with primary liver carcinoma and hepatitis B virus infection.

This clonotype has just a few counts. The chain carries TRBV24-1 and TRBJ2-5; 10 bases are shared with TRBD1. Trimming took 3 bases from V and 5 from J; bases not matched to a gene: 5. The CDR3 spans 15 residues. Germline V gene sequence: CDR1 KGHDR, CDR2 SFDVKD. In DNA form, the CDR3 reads TGTGCCACCAGTGATCAGACAGGGGGCGGCGAGACCCAGTACTTC. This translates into CATSDQTGGGETQYF.

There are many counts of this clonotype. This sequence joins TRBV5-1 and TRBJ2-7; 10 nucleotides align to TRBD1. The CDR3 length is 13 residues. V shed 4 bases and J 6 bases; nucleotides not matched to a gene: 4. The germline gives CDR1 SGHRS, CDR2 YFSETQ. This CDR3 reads CASSRGQGREQYF. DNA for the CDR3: TGCGCCAGCAGCCGGGGACAGGGGCGCGAGCAGTACTTC.

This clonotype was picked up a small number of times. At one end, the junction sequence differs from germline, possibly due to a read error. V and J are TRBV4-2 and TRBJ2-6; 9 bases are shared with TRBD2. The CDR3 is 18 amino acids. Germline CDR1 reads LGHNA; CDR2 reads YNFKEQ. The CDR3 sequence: CASSQDFSGSSGANALTF. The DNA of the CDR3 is TGTGCCAGCAGCCAAGACTTTAGCGGGAGCTCTGGGGCCAACGCCCTGACTTTC.

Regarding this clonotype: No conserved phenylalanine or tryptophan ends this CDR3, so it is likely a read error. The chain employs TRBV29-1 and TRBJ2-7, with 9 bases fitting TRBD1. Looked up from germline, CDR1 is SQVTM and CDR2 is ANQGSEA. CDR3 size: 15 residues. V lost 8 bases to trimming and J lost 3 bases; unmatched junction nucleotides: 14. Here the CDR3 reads CSLQRTGASGYEQYL. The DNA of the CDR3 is TGCAGCCTCCAACGGACAGGGGCTTCTGGCTACGAGCAGTACCTC.

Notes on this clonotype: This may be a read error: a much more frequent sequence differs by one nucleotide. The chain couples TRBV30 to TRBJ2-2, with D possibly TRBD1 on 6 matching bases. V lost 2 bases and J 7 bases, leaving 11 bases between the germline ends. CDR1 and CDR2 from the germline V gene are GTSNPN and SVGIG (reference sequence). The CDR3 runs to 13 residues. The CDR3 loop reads CAWSIQGSGELFF. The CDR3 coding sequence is TGTGCCTGGAGTATACAGGGAAGCGGGGAGCTGTTTTTT.

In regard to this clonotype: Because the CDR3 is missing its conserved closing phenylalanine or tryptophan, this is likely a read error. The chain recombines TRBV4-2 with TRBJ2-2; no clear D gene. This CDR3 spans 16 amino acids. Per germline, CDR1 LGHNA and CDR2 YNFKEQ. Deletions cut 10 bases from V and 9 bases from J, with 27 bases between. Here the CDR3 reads CATQHTSGAPTRELFL. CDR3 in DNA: TGTGCCACCCAACACACCTCCGGAGCTCCCACGAGGGAGCTGTTTTTA.

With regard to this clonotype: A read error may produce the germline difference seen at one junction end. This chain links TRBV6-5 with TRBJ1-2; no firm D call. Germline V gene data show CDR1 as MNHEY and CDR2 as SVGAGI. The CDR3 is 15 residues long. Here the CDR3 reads CPSSYQQGRVGGYTF. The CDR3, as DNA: TGTCCCAGCAGTTATCAACAAGGGCGGGTCGGTGGCTACACCTTC.

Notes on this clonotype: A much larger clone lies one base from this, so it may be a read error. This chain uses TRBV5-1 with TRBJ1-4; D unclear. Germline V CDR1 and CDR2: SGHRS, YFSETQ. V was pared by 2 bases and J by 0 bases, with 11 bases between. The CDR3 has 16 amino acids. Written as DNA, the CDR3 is TGCGCCAGCAGCTTCGGGCCGTTGGCAACTAATGAAAAACTGTTTTTT. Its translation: CASSFGPLATNEKLFF.